The rows below give T cell receptor beta chains drawn from one sample of a study of T cells in Graves' hyperthyroidism and ophthalmopathy. A single record per CDR3 protein comes from TCRdb applying MiXCR to the multiplex PCR reads. Here the sample spans nearly 600,000 distinct CDR3 sequences, 14% being singletons. The sequenced sample consisted of blood. All receptors derive from a woman between 18 and 29 years old with Graves' ophthalmopathy. Each CDR3 is given with its conserved first and last residue. A D gene is named only where the DNA matches it firmly. Where a row states a size, it is once, few, many or the class of an expanded clone; other rows omit it.

v_call	clone_size	d_call	j_call	cdr3_nt	cdr3_aa
TRBV11-2	many	TRBD2	TRBJ2-3	TGTGCCAGCAGCTGGCAGGCGGGAGGATTAACAGATACGCAGTATTTT	CASSWQAGGLTDTQYF
TRBV27	few	-	TRBJ2-3	TGTGCCAGCAGTCGACGGGACACAGATACGCAGTATTTT	CASSRRDTDTQYF
TRBV4-2	-	-	TRBJ2-1	TGTGCCAGCAGCCAAAGGGGGGGAGCGGGACCCTACAATGAGCAGTTCTTC	CASSQRGGAGPYNEQFF
TRBV20-1	many	TRBD2	TRBJ2-7	TGCAGCCCGACTAGCGGGAGGGCCCTTGCCTACGAGCAGTACTTC	CSPTSGRALAYEQYF
TRBV12-3/TRBV12-4	-	-	TRBJ2-3	TGTGCCAGCAGTTTAAGGGCCCAGTCAGATACGCAGTATTTT	CASSLRAQSDTQYF
TRBV6-1	many	TRBD2	TRBJ2-7	TGTGCCAGCAGTGAATGGTTAGCGGGGGCATCTTTCGAGCAGTACTTC	CASSEWLAGASFEQYF
TRBV27	many	-	TRBJ2-1	TGTGCCAGTGGACAGCATCTCTACCATGAGCAGTTCTTC	CASGQHLYHEQFF
TRBV19	-	-	TRBJ2-3	TGTGCCACCACCGAGGTGGGGGGCACAGATACGCAGTATTTT	CATTEVGGTDTQYF
TRBV14	few	-	TRBJ1-4	TGTGCCAGCAGCCAAGAAACCAATGAAAAGCTGTTTTTT	CASSQETNEKLFF
TRBV7-9	-	-	TRBJ1-3	TGTGCCAACCCGGGGGGGGTGAGAAGGCCTGGAAACACCATATATTTT	CANPGGVRRPGNTIYF
TRBV11-2	many	-	TRBJ2-7	TGTGCCAGCAGCTTATTAACGAAGAGACAGGAGCAGTACTTC	CASSLLTKRQEQYF